What follows are 5 T cell receptor beta chains derived from one specimen sequenced in a study of monozygotic twins with inflammatory bowel disease. Reanalyzing the 5' RACE reads, TCRdb keeps one entry per CDR3 protein, without DNA. The sample includes some 330,000 distinct CDR3 sequences. The sequenced sample consisted of blood. The receptors shown here come from a human donor with ulcerative colitis or Crohn's disease, or a healthy co-twin of an affected twin (not recorded which).

V is TRBV12-3 or TRBV12-4 and J is TRBJ2-1; the TCRdb D gene call, TRBD1, has no DNA to confirm it. The CDR3 is 12 amino acids. The chain's CDR3 is CASSLGTDEQFF.

This chain uses TRBV11-1 with TRBJ2-1; TCRdb's assignment of TRBD1 cannot be checked, as there is no DNA. Germline V gene data show CDR1 as SGHAT and CDR2 as FQDESV (reference sequence). The CDR3 loop spans 13 amino acids. CDR3 in amino acids: CASSSWDSNEQFF.

The rearrangement joins TRBV12-3 or TRBV12-4 to TRBJ2-4; there is no DNA to check the TCRdb D call of TRBD1. This CDR3 is built from 14 residues. The chain's CDR3 is CASSFQGKKNIQYF.

The V gene is TRBV9, the J gene TRBJ1-5; TCRdb proposes TRBD1, but this gene call is untestable without DNA. Germline CDR1 reads SGDLS; CDR2 reads YYNGEE. The CDR3 totals 13 residues. The CDR3 sequence: CASSASGDQPQHF.

The rearrangement links TRBV4-1 to TRBJ1-4. The germline CDR1 and CDR2 sequences are MGHRA and YSYEKL. The CDR3 sequence is 14 residues long. CDR3 sequence: CASSHPDFNEKLFF.